These 25 T cell receptor beta chains share one sample of origin, sequenced in a study of CD4 and CD8 cells across lung adenocarcinoma regions. TCRdb re-called the PCR reads through MiXCR, storing one row per CDR3 protein. The sample consists of about 3,100 distinct CDR3 sequences, more than 35% of them appearing once. Specimen: CD8+ T cells from the center of a lung tumor. These receptors were obtained from a male donor with lung adenocarcinoma. The CD4 and CD8 labels of this study may be unreliable.

This clonotype was found once. This clone may be a read error of a much larger clone one base away. The V call is TRBV27, the J call TRBJ2-5; 9 nucleotides align to TRBD1. Matching the DNA end better, TRBJ2-7 makes the J call doubtful. Germline loops: CDR1 MNHEY, CDR2 SMNVEV (reference sequence). The CDR3 is made up of 15 amino acids. CDR3 amino acids: CVSSFGPGQGDEQYF. For the CDR3, the DNA is TGTGTCAGCAGTTTTGGGCCGGGACAGGGTGACGAGCAGTACTTC.

The genes are TRBV6-1 and TRBJ2-1; 9 bases line up with TRBD1. The germline gives CDR1 MNHNS, CDR2 SASEGT. V lost 7 bases, J lost 4 bases, and 8 bases stayed unmatched. This CDR3 spans 15 amino acids. The CDR3 DNA is TGTGCCAGCAACGTGGGGACAGGGAGGTACAATGAGCAGTTCTTC. It encodes CASNVGTGRYNEQFF.

This clonotype has a handful of counts. This sequence joins TRBV12-5 and TRBJ2-1; D is perhaps TRBD1 or TRBD2 (5 bases each). Trimming removed 7 bases from V and 4 bases from J, with 11 bases in between. Per germline, CDR1 LGHNT and CDR2 FRNRAP. This CDR3 contains 13 residues. CDR3 sequence: CASAIEGYNEQFF. CDR3 bases: TGTGCTAGTGCCATTGAGGGGTACAATGAGCAGTTCTTC. Supplemented by reference TRBV12-5 and TRBJ2-1, the full variable domain reads DARVTQTPRHKVTEMGQEVTMRCQPILGHNTVFWYRQTMMQGLELLAYFRNRAPLDDSGMPKDRFSAEMPDATLATLKIQPSEPRDSAVYFCASAIEGYNEQFFGPGTRLTVL.

The CDR3 nucleotides read TGTGCCAGCAGCCCCGGACAGGGGGGCTACACAGATACGCAGTATTTT. This translates into CASSPGQGGYTDTQYF. This sequence joins TRBV6-1 and TRBJ2-3; 10 bases match TRBD1. V lost 6 bases and J lost 2; bases outside the gene matches: 8. The CDR3 has 16 residues. CDR1 and CDR2 from the germline V gene are MNHNS and SASEGT.

J is TRBJ2-1 and V is TRBV6-1; TRBD2 might be the D (5 bases). Germline V lookup: CDR1 MNHNS, CDR2 SASEGT. The CDR3 covers 16 residues. The V end lost 5 bases, the J end lost 1 base, and 15 bases lay between the germline ends. Written as DNA, the CDR3 is TGTGCCAGCAGTCGCCATTTGCTAGCTTCCTACAATGAGCAGTTCTTC. Encoded protein: CASSRHLLASYNEQFF.

In regard to this clonotype: A read error may produce the germline difference seen at one junction end. The rearrangement joins TRBV27 to TRBJ2-5, with D maybe TRBD2 (7 bases). This CDR3 region has 13 residues. In germline, CDR1 is MNHEY, CDR2 SMNVEV (reference sequence). The CDR3 sequence is CASRGRGAEVLNF. DNA of the CDR3: TGTGCCAGCAGGGGGAGGGGGGCGGAGGTCCTGAATTTC.

This chain links TRBV27 with TRBJ2-3, with TRBD2 as a possible D gene (7 bases). The closer fit of TRBJ2-7 to the DNA end suggests the J call may be wrong. This CDR3 spans 16 amino acids. Germline V CDR1 and CDR2: MNHEY, SMNVEV (reference sequence). CDR3 sequence: CASRGRGGGDQETQYF. The CDR3 bases are TGTGCCAGCAGGGGGCGCGGGGGCGGTGACCAAGAGACGCAGTACTTC.

By sample share, this clonotype is large (0.1 to 1%). This chain connects TRBV6-1 to TRBJ2-5; 16 nucleotides align to TRBD2. CDR3 length equals 18 residues. Germline lookup yields CDR1 MNHNS and CDR2 SASEGT. V trimming: 6 bases; J trimming: 4 bases; junction bases outside the gene matches: 11. CDR3 region: CASSPGGTSGRASETQYF. The DNA of the CDR3 is TGTGCCAGCAGCCCCGGGGGGACTAGCGGGAGGGCCTCAGAGACCCAGTACTTC.

This clonotype is labeled medium-sized. Since a much larger clone is just one base distant, this may be a read error. The chain is built from TRBV6-1 and TRBJ2-1; 7 positions agree with TRBD2. The better agreement between TRBJ2-7 and the DNA end casts doubt on the J call. The CDR3 sequence is 14 residues long. Looked up from germline, CDR1 is MNHNS and CDR2 is SASEGT. CDR3 nucleotide sequence: TGTGCCACCGGACGGGGAGGGAGCTACAATGAGCAGTACTTC. Residues: CATGRGGSYNEQYF.

This clonotype was observed once. The V and J genes are TRBV6-5 and TRBJ1-6; D not resolved. Per germline, CDR1 MNHEY and CDR2 SVGAGI. The CDR3 is 18 amino acids. The V end was cut by 4 bases, the J end by 0 bases, with 16 bases between. For the CDR3, the DNA is TGTGCCAGCAGTTTCGAACCGGGCCACCTCTCCTATAATTCACCCCTCCACTTT. As protein: CASSFEPGHLSYNSPLHF.

The rearrangement uses TRBV27 and TRBJ1-1; D unresolved. The CDR3 extends over 14 amino acids. The V and J ends lost 1 base and 1 base respectively, with 7 bases between them. Germline V gene lookup returns CDR1 MNHEY and CDR2 SMNVEV (reference sequence). The CDR3 DNA is TGTGCCAGCAGTTTATTTTCCGGGAACACTGAAGCTTTCTTT. This codes for CASSLFSGNTEAFF.

Here the CDR3 DNA reads TGTGCCAGCACTCAGACAGATACTACCGAGCAGTACTTC. Protein product: CASTQTDTTEQYF. The chain has TRBV6-2 or TRBV6-3 and TRBJ2-7, with D possibly matching TRBD1 (5 bases). The ends were cut back, 7 bases at V and 6 bases at J, with 16 bases in the middle. The CDR3 spans 13 residues. Germline V lookup: CDR1 MNHEY, CDR2 SVGEGT.

This chain connects TRBV27 to TRBJ2-7, with D unclear. V dropped 7 bases and J dropped 0 bases, with 13 bases sitting between them. This CDR3 spans 14 amino acids. The germline CDR1 and CDR2 sequences are MNHEY and SMNVEV (reference sequence). CDR3 sequence: CASTWTAHSYEQYF. The CDR3 DNA is TGTGCCAGCACTTGGACGGCCCACTCCTACGAGCAGTACTTC.

This clonotype was recorded once. The chain uses TRBV6-1 and TRBJ2-5; 10 bases are a match to TRBD2. The CDR3 loop spans 15 amino acids. Germline V gene sequence: CDR1 MNHNS, CDR2 SASEGT. The junction had 12 bases not matched to a gene; V was cut back by 6 bases and J by 8 bases. CDR3 protein: CASRRTSGNPDTQYF. The CDR3 nucleotides are TGTGCCAGCAGGAGGACTAGCGGAAACCCAGATACCCAGTACTTC.

This clonotype is medium-sized (0.01 to 0.1%) in the sample. The genes are TRBV7-2 and TRBJ2-5, with no clear D. The CDR3 runs 14 residues. Per germline, CDR1 SGHTA and CDR2 FQGNSA. The V end was cut by 9 bases, the J end by 4 bases, with 18 bases between. CDR3 nucleotide sequence: TGTGCCAGTACAAGACCGAACCTGGGAGAGACCCAGTACTTC. Its protein product is CASTRPNLGETQYF.

This clonotype is judged medium-sized (0.01 to 0.1%). The CDR3 is CASRQDTSYNEQFF. In DNA, the CDR3 is TGTGCCAGCCGACAGGACACCTCCTACAATGAGCAGTTCTTC. The chain couples TRBV6-4 to TRBJ2-1; a possible D gene is TRBD1 (6 bases). Trimming took off 8 bases at V and 0 bases at J, with 11 bases between the two ends. This CDR3 has 14 residues. Germline values: CDR1 MRHNA, CDR2 SNTAGT.

The chain combines TRBV6-5 with TRBJ2-1, with D hard to call. Germline V CDR1 and CDR2: MNHEY, SVGAGI. Trimming shortened V by 2 bases and J by 6 bases, and 11 bases separated the two germline ends. This CDR3 contains 14 residues. The chain's CDR3 is CASSYHHGPNEQFF. The CDR3 region has the DNA TGTGCCAGCAGTTACCATCATGGGCCCAATGAGCAGTTCTTC.

This clonotype is medium-sized (0.01 to 0.1%) in the sample. The chain carries TRBV27 and TRBJ2-7; 7 positions agree with TRBD2. Germline V lookup: CDR1 MNHEY, CDR2 SMNVEV (reference sequence). Trimming took 8 bases from V and 0 from J; bases not matched to a gene: 7. The CDR3 consists of 14 residues. The CDR3 nucleotides are TGTGCCAGCTGGGGGGGGGACGACTCCTACGAGCAGTACTTC. It is translated as CASWGGDDSYEQYF.

This chain connects TRBV14 to TRBJ1-1; D not resolved. V lost 3 bases and J lost 3, with 14 bases in between. The length of the CDR3 is 15 residues. Germline CDR1 is SGHDN and CDR2 is FVKESK. This chain's CDR3 is CASSHAWASYTEAFF. The CDR3 region has the DNA TGTGCCAGCAGCCATGCCTGGGCGTCCTACACTGAAGCTTTCTTT.

There are a few counts of this clonotype. V is TRBV6-1 and J is TRBJ2-5, with 8 nucleotides matching TRBD1. Germline V lookup: CDR1 MNHNS, CDR2 SASEGT. The CDR3 loop spans 15 amino acids. The junction had 5 bases not matched to a gene; V was cut back by 4 bases and J by 1 base. CDR3 DNA: TGTGCCAGCAGTGTCTGGGACAGGATCCAAGAGACCCAGTACTTC. Translation: CASSVWDRIQETQYF.

This clonotype was seen only once. The chain employs TRBV6-1 and TRBJ2-5; 11 bases are a match to TRBD1. The ends lost 6 bases at V and 5 bases at J; junction bases unmatched: 5. The germline CDR1 and CDR2 sequences are MNHNS and SASEGT. This CDR3 is 14 amino acids long. The DNA for the CDR3 is TGTGCCAGCAGCCGGACAGGGGGCCAGGAGACCCAGTACTTC. Amino acids: CASSRTGGQETQYF.

The chain combines TRBV9 with TRBJ2-1; 12 positions agree with TRBD2. Trimming removed 6 bases from V and 4 bases from J; junction bases left unmatched: 5. This CDR3 has 15 amino acids. Germline V CDR1 and CDR2: SGDLS, YYNGEE. CDR3 sequence: CASTVGTSGYNEQFF. In DNA form, the CDR3 reads TGTGCCAGCACCGTCGGGACTAGCGGGTACAATGAGCAGTTCTTC.

A few counts support this clonotype. This chain links TRBV28 with TRBJ2-1; TRBD2 is a possible D gene (5 bases). TRBJ2-7 matches the DNA end more closely, so the J call is doubtful. The germline V gene has CDR1 MDHEN and CDR2 SYDVKM. This CDR3 has 15 residues. CDR3 nucleotide sequence: TGTGCCAGCAGTTTTCCAGGAGGTGGCAGCTACGAGCAGTACTTC. It codes for CASSFPGGGSYEQYF.

The genes are TRBV28 and TRBJ2-1, with 12 bases lining up with TRBD1. The end of the DNA aligns better with TRBJ2-5, so the J call may be wrong. CDR1 and CDR2 (germline): MDHEN, SYDVKM. The CDR3 is 15 amino acids. This CDR3 reads CASTPAGTGGKTQYF. The CDR3 region has the DNA TGTGCCAGCACACCGGCCGGGACAGGGGGCAAGACCCAGTACTTC.

This clonotype was counted a single time. V is TRBV6-1 and J is TRBJ2-3, with D perhaps assigned TRBD1 or TRBD2 (5 bases each). Germline V lookup: CDR1 MNHNS, CDR2 SASEGT. The CDR3 covers 15 residues. With 9 bases removed from V and 2 bases from J, the gap between germline ends came to 18 bases. The CDR3 loop is CARGDGALHTDTQYF. Written as DNA, the CDR3 is TGTGCCAGGGGTGACGGGGCCCTTCACACAGATACGCAGTATTTT.